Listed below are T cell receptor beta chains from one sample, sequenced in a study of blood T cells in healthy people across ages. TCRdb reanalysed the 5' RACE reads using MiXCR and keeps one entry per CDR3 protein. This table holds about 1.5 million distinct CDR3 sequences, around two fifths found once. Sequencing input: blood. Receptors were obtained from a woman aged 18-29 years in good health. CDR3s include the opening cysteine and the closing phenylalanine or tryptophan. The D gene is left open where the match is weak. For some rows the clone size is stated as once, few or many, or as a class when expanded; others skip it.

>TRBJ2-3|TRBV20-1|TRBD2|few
CSARETSGADTQYF
TGCAGTGCTAGAGAGACTAGCGGGGCAGATACGCAGTATTTT
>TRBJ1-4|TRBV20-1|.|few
CSARDLLTTNEKLFF
TGCAGTGCTAGAGATCTCCTTACAACTAATGAAAAACTGTTTTTT
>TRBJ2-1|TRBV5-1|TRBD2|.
CASSLDTSGGGEQFF
TGCGCCAGCAGCTTGGATACTAGCGGGGGTGGTGAGCAGTTCTTC
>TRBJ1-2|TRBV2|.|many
CATSGQSNYGYTF
TGTGCCACCTCCGGACAGTCTAACTATGGCTACACCTTC
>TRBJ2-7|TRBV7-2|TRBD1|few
CASSLVQGDIYEQYF
TGTGCCAGCAGCTTAGTCCAGGGGGATATCTACGAGCAGTACTTC
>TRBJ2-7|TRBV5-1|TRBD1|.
CASSLLDLDRANSRYEQYF
TGCGCCAGCAGCCTCCTAGACCTGGACAGGGCTAACAGCCGATACGAGCAGTACTTC
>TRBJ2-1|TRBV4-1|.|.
CASSQDSHKRDNEQFF
TGCGCCAGCAGCCAAGATAGCCATAAACGGGACAATGAGCAGTTCTTC
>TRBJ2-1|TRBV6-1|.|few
CASSELRLGNEQFF
TGTGCCAGCAGTGAACTTAGATTGGGCAATGAGCAGTTCTTC
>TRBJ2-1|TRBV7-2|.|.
CVSSLGTRGEQFF
TGTGTCAGCAGCTTGGGGACCAGGGGTGAGCAGTTCTTC
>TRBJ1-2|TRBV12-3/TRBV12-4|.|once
CASSSGRGSLPEGYTF
TGTGCCAGCAGTTCCGGCCGGGGCTCACTCCCGGAGGGCTACACCTTC
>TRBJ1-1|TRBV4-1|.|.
CASSQARMNTEAFF
TGCGCCAGCAGCCAAGCACGTATGAACACTGAAGCTTTCTTT
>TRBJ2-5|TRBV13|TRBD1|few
CASRRQGETQYF
TGTGCCAGCAGAAGACAGGGGGAGACCCAGTACTTC
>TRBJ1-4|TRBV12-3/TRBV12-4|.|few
CASTAAKTQTNEKLFF
TGTGCCAGCACCGCGGCTAAGACTCAAACTAATGAAAAACTGTTTTTT
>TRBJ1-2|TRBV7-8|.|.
CASSFLSLLAVHGYTF
TGTGCCAGCAGCTTTTTGTCCCTGCTGGCGGTCCATGGCTACACCTTC
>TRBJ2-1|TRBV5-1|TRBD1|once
CASSLVGTGFRNEQFF
TGCGCCAGCAGCTTGGTTGGGACAGGGTTCCGCAATGAGCAGTTCTTC
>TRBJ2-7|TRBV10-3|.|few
CAISEDLLGGNNEQYF
TGTGCCATCAGTGAGGATCTGCTAGGGGGTAACAATGAGCAGTACTTC
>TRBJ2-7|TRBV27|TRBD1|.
CASSLEAGTGPYEQYF
TGTGCCAGCAGTTTAGAAGCGGGGACAGGGCCCTACGAGCAGTACTTC
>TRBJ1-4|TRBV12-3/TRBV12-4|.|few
CASTPAVEKLFF
TGTGCCAGCACTCCTGCCGTGGAAAAACTGTTTTTT
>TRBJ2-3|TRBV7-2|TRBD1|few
CASSQPGQPPNTQYF
TGTGCCAGCAGCCAACCGGGACAGCCTCCTAATACGCAGTATTTT
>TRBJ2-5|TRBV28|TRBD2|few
CASSSQGRGGVETQYF
TGTGCCAGCAGTTCGCAGGGGCGGGGGGGGGTTGAGACCCAGTACTTC
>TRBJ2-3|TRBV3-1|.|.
CASSQGSRSTDTQYF
TGTGCCAGCAGCCAAGGATCTCGGAGCACAGATACGCAGTATTTT
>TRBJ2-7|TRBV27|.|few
CASSLLWGNEQYF
TGTGCCAGCAGTTTACTTTGGGGTAACGAGCAGTACTTC
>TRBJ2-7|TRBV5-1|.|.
CASSLTGTSLEQYF
TGCGCCAGCAGCCTCACCGGGACATCGCTCGAGCAGTACTTC
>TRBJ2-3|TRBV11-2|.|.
CASTPDRSAVTQYF
TGTGCCAGCACCCCGGACAGATCGGCAGTTACGCAGTATTTT
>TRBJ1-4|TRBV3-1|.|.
CASSQDGGYNEKLFF
TGTGCCAGCAGCCAAGATGGGGGGTATAATGAAAAACTGTTTTTT
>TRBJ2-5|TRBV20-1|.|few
CSASRDSKTQYF
TGCAGTGCTAGCCGGGACTCCAAGACCCAGTACTTC
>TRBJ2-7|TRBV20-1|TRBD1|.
CSARYHEGQGAYEQYF
TGCAGTGCTAGGTATCACGAGGGACAGGGGGCTTACGAGCAGTACTTC
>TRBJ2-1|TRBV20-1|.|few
CSATWGAPGGNEQFF
TGCAGTGCCACATGGGGGGCCCCGGGGGGCAATGAGCAGTTCTTC
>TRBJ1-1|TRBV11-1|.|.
CASSRNRVREAFF
TGTGCCAGCAGCCGGAACAGGGTTCGGGAAGCTTTCTTT
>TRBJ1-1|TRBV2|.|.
CASLPSSLLRNTEAFF
TGTGCCAGTTTACCTTCTTCCCTACTTCGTAACACTGAAGCTTTCTTT
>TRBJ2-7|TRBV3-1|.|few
CASSPNFSYEQYF
TGTGCCAGCAGCCCTAACTTCAGCTACGAGCAGTACTTC
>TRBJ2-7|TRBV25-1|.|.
CASSESGRFSKYF
TGTGCCAGCAGTGAGTCTGGACGGTTTAGTAAGTACTTC
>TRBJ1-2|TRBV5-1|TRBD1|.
CASSLTTGTGDYGYTF
TGCGCCAGCAGCTTGACAACCGGGACAGGGGACTATGGCTACACCTTC
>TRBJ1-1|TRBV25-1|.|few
CASTEGYEAFF
TGTGCCAGCACCGAGGGGTATGAAGCTTTCTTT
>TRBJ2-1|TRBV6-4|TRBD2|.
CASHGRGVLSSYNEQFF
TGTGCCAGCCACGGGCGGGGGGTCCTAAGCTCCTACAATGAGCAGTTCTTC
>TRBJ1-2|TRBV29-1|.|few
CSVVEASNYGYTF
TGCAGCGTTGTTGAAGCCAGTAACTATGGCTACACCTTC
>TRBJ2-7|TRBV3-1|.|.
CASSQGSAGKYF
TGTGCCAGCAGCCAAGGTTCGGCAGGGAAGTACTTC
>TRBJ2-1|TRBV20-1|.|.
CSARDLARGPGGQFF
TGCAGTGCTAGAGATTTAGCGAGGGGACCCGGGGGGCAGTTCTTC
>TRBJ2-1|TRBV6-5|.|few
CASSYGANSYNEQFF
TGTGCCAGCAGTTACGGAGCAAACTCCTACAATGAGCAGTTCTTC
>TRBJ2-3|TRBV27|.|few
CASKARGTGSTDTQYF
TGTGCCAGCAAAGCGCGGGGTACCGGAAGCACAGATACGCAGTATTTT
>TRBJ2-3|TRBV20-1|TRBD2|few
CSARYGTSGSRSADTQYF
TGCAGTGCTAGATACGGGACTAGCGGGAGTAGGTCTGCAGATACGCAGTATTTT
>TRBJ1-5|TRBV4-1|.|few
CASTRGGDTDQPQHF
TGCGCCAGCACCCGAGGTGGGGACACAGATCAGCCCCAGCATTTT
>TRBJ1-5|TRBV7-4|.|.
CASSSHGNQPQHF
TGTGCCAGCAGCTCCCATGGCAATCAGCCCCAGCATTTT
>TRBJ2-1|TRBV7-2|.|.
CASSLGGLPRVDEQFF
TGTGCCAGCAGCTTAGGGGGACTCCCGAGGGTTGATGAGCAGTTCTTC
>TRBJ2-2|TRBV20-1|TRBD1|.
CSANQGASAGELFF
TGCAGTGCTAACCAGGGGGCGAGTGCCGGGGAGCTGTTTTTT
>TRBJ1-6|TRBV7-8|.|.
CASSRENREVNSPLHF
TGTGCCAGCAGCCGAGAGAACAGGGAGGTGAATTCACCCCTCCACTTT
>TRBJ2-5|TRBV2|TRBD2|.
CASSELAGGLYNEQYF
TGCGCCAGCAGTGAACTAGCGGGAGGGCTCTACAATGAGCAGTACTTC
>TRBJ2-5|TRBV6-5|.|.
CASRLPGQETQYF
TGTGCCAGCAGACTCCCAGGGCAAGAGACCCAGTACTTC
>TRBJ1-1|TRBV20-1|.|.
CSAGPPGGTEAFF
TGCAGTGCTGGCCCCCCGGGGGGCACTGAAGCTTTCTTT
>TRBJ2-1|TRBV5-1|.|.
CASSALANNEQFF
TGCGCCAGCAGCGCTCTAGCGAACAATGAGCAGTTCTTC
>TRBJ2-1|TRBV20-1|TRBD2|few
CSARDPGTSRNEQFF
TGCAGTGCTAGAGATCCCGGGACTAGTAGGAATGAGCAGTTCTTC
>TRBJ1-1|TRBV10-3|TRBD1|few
CAIRFGQGSSEAFF
TGTGCCATCCGATTTGGACAGGGAAGCTCTGAAGCTTTCTTT
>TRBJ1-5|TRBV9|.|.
CASSTSGRGDQPQHF
TGTGCCAGCAGCACGAGTGGTCGGGGGGATCAGCCCCAGCATTTT
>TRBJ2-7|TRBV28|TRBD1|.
CASSLGQGPREQYF
TGTGCCAGCAGTTTAGGACAGGGTCCGCGCGAGCAGTACTTC
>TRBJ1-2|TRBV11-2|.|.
CASSLGGVGGYTF
TGTGCCAGCAGCTTAGGAGGGGTCGGTGGCTACACCTTC
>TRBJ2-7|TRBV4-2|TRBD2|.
CASSQEGLARAATVSYEQYF
TGTGCCAGCAGCCAAGAAGGACTAGCGAGGGCCGCGACTGTCTCCTACGAGCAGTACTTC
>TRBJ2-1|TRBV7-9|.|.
CASSLEGSERPFF
TGTGCCAGCAGCTTAGAAGGGAGCGAGCGGCCGTTCTTC